This T cell receptor (beta chain) originates from a study of cytomegalovirus exposure and HLA in healthy donors. Germline CDR1 and CDR2: SGHNT and YYREEE (reference sequence). Trimming removed 0 bases from V and 9 bases from J; junction bases left unmatched: 11. The CDR3 has 15 amino acids. Generated by immunoSEQ multiplex PCR, the TCRdb table keeps only in-frame clones and is missing some. Seen here are some 140,000 clones, 80% to 90% observed once, and the top ten hold about 6.6%. The chain links TRBV5-4 to TRBJ2-5, with 7 bases aligning to TRBD1. Sequenced: PBMCs. The receptor comes from a woman aged 30 to 39 in good health and CMV-seropositive. CDR3 protein: CASSLGGQTESPQYF. CDR3 coding DNA: TGTGCCAGCAGCTTGGGGGGACAGACGGAGAGTCCCCAGTACTTC.